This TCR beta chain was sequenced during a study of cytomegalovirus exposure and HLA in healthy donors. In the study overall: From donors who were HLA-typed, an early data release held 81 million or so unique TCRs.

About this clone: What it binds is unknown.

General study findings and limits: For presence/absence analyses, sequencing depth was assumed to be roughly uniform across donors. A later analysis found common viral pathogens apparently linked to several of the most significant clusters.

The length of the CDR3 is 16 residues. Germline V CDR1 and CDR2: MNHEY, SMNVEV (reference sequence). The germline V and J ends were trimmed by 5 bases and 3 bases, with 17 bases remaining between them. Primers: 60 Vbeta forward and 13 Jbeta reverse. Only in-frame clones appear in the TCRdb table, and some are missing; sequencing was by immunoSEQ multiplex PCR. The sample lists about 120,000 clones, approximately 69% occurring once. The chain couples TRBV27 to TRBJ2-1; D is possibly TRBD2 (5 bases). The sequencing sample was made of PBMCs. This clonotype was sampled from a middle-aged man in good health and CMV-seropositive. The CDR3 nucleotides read TGTGCCAGCAGTCTTACCCCAGCCGGGAACTACAATGAGCAGTTCTTC. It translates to CASSLTPAGNYNEQFF.